The present entry profiles one TCR beta chain with its context. Its matching antigen is unknown. This entry is derived from a study of cytomegalovirus exposure and HLA in healthy donors. General study findings and limits: Among the CMV-associated chains, a few were confirmed in vitro as specific for CMV antigens. The study listed roughly 160 cytomegalovirus-associated TCR beta chains. Most sequenced TCRs were rare (though some public TCRs occurred in many donors). Clusters of TCRs from the first cohort tended to co-occur in the roughly 120 validation repertoires (as a later analysis found).

Measured with immunoSEQ multiplex PCR; TCRdb has only the in-frame clones, and not every one. The sample records under 150,000 clones, roughly 92% being singletons. This clonotype originated in a man aged 18-30 years in good health and CMV-seronegative. Material: PBMCs.

The CDR3 loop is CASSQSTWTDRPNTEAFF. In nucleotides, the CDR3 is TGCGCCAGCAGTCAATCGACCTGGACAGATAGACCGAACACTGAAGCTTTCTTT. The rearrangement uses TRBV23-1 and TRBJ1-1; a possible D gene is TRBD1 (6 bases). TRBV23-1 is noted as an ORF with a role that remains uncertain. V lost 0 bases, J lost 1 base, and 18 bases lay in between. There are 18 residues in the CDR3.